The source of this T cell receptor (beta chain) is a study of cytomegalovirus exposure and HLA in healthy donors (dated 2017 in TCRdb). Regarding the study in general: In an earlier analysis of about 560 of the donors, 250 to 300 Gb of sequence data and 90 million to 120 million unique TCR beta sequences from about 179 million T cells were reported. An early release that covered some 630 HLA-typed donors contained around 300 gigabases of sequencing data and roughly 84 million unique TCR sequences. Of the 350 to 400 genotyped donors, roughly 80% fell in the genetic ancestry cluster associated with self-reported Caucasian donors. The study was designed to test whether signatures of past pathogen exposure could be identified by cataloging public T cell receptors. Using immunosequencing, the study profiled T cell repertoires from 666 subjects and related those repertoires to cytomegalovirus serostatus. A separate validation cohort of 100 to 150 different subjects was used in addition to the 666-subject first cohort. To predict cytomegalovirus infection status, the study brought together high-throughput TCR immunosequencing, statistical association of individual TCRs with disease status, and machine learning. To study patterns of TCR occurrence, a later analysis re-analyzed previously published TCR beta repertoires from around 660 donors and added high-resolution HLA genotyping. In the later analysis, no new phenotypic data were used to find candidate immune exposures; instead, reliance was placed on TCR beta sequences and their occurrence across donors. An earlier analysis of more than 450 of the donors used high-throughput TCR beta sequencing to judge whether each TCR beta V gene segment behaved as functional or pseudogenic. Donor age, sex, ethnicity and CMV serostatus were compiled together with the repertoire data. A later genetic analysis used genome-wide SNP genotypes for about 65% of the roughly 670 donors, treating that subset as a discovery cohort. All discovery cohort repertoires had been generated on a single sequencing platform. HLA typing included class I and class II loci at four-digit resolution. The number of donors typed differed by locus, with about 620-630 for A, B, C, DRB1 and DQB1, 522 for DQA1, 600 to 610 for DPA1, and under 490 for DPB1. Four to six DR-DQ haplotypes were handled as single units for association and clustering, since linkage in the cohort was strong. Across some 400 genotyped donors of the cohort, an average of approximately 240,000 unique TCR beta nucleotide sequences per donor were sequenced, and roughly a sixth of those sequences were non-productive. Results and caveats for the whole study, not just this receptor: Because the 87-base-pair reads could not distinguish some IMGT-functional V segments, including TRBV6-2 and TRBV6-3, those segments were excluded. When HLA alleles, especially DR and DQ, strongly co-occurred, TCR associations were difficult to assign to individual alleles. A cluster of highly shared sequence variants was judged likely to represent a technical artifact of the sequencing pipeline. According to a later analysis, parvovirus B19, influenza, CMV and Epstein-Barr virus appeared linked to several top co-occurrence clusters. The authors suggested that the approach could potentially be generalized to other disease states and immunological phenotypes. The classifier was reported to diagnose cytomegalovirus status with high specificity and sensitivity in both the original and validation cohorts. An association between a missense DCLRE1C variant and V-gene and J-gene trimming of TCR beta chains was found in a later genetic analysis and replicated in an independent cohort. In this cohort, only TCR beta chains were sequenced, and detectable features were limited by the absence of alpha or paired-chain data. A further reported finding was that TCR beta sequences accurately predicted the HLA-A and HLA-B alleles for most subjects in the first cohort. According to a later genetic analysis, donors in an Asian-associated ancestry cluster had fewer N-insertions in productive TCRs than the roughly 660-donor mean. Linkage disequilibrium might explain the correlated functional status among segregating V segments, but an unknown experimental factor could not be ruled out. In a later analysis, HLA-associated TCR beta chains were found to be more clonally expanded and to have lower generation probabilities than equally common non-associated chains. A later analysis found that TCR association rates varied across HLA loci, with DRB1 alleles showing the most associated TCRs and HLA-C alleles the fewest. Approximately 18 rarely observed V segments, including chromosome 9 orphons, were excluded from the earlier analysis of approximately 500 of the donors because counts were too low. In the study, roughly 160 TCR beta chains were listed as associated with cytomegalovirus. Sequencing depth was assumed to be roughly uniform across donors in the presence/absence analyses, though that assumption may not hold. Broadly in line with IMGT annotations, most TCR beta V segments showed up in productive rearrangements about 87% or about 30% of the time in an earlier analysis of around 600 of the donors. Immune exposure information for the cohort was limited to CMV serostatus. In a later analysis, most CMV-associated TCR beta chains were found to appear HLA-restricted, with HLA associations seemingly driven largely by CMV exposure. Specific HLA alleles were associated with 15,000 to 20,000 TCR beta sequences at a false discovery rate of 0.05 in a later analysis. While some public TCRs were present in many individuals, most TCR sequences turned up only very rarely across donors. A few of the identified cytomegalovirus-associated TCR beta chains were confirmed in vitro to be specific for cytomegalovirus antigens. Because HLA typing was missing for some donors at each locus, association tests included only the typed subset.

The method behind the library was the immunoSEQ multiplex PCR assay. For the multiplex PCR, a mixture combining 60 forward primers for TCR Vbeta segments and 13 reverse primers for TCR Jbeta segments was used. The CDR3 region of rearranged TCR beta genes was amplified from genomic DNA by a multiplex PCR assay. On the Illumina HiSeq System, the amplified TCR beta libraries were sequenced as 87-base-pair reads. The study's processing was this. Across the roughly 700 repertoires, a later analysis counted 75 million to 90 million unique TCR beta chains, some 11 million of which were shared by at least two donors. To remove PCR and sequencing errors, raw reads were error-corrected and collapsed into unique sequences using a nearest-neighbor algorithm that merged closely related sequences. To assign V, D and J gene segments, CDR3 sequences were aligned to IMGT reference sequences. For a sequence to be retained, at least a six-nucleotide match to both a V gene segment and a J gene segment was required. A rearrangement was called productive if the CDR3 had no stop codons and remained in frame with V and J, and every other rearrangement was called non-productive. CDR3 was defined according to IMGT convention as the region running from the second conserved V-encoded cysteine to the conserved J-encoded phenylalanine. The earlier analysis of fewer than 700 of the donors excluded sequences that lacked an unambiguous match to a single V gene segment. In an earlier analysis of 587 of the donors, a V segment was called functional when productive rearrangements were above 56.7%, and segregating when the standard deviation between donors exceeded 5%. A statistical classification framework was developed to diagnose cytomegalovirus status using the catalog of TCR beta chain sequences. In a later analysis, TCR nucleotide sequences were compared against IMGT/GENE-DB human TR gene sequences so that V and J genes could be assigned. The TCRdist pipeline was used in a later analysis to assign CDR3 sequences and most-parsimonious VDJ recombination scenarios. In a later analysis, each TCR beta chain was defined by its CDR3 amino acid sequence together with its V-gene family, and reads without a unique V-gene family were excluded. A later analysis removed 592 highly shared, low-generation-probability nucleotide sequences to deal with suspected cross-contamination and a sequencing artifact. In a later analysis, a clonal expansion index was calculated for each public chain from normalized within-repertoire ranks of inferred template counts. A later analysis computed generation probabilities with a VDJ recombination model fitted to out-of-frame rearrangements, and checked the results against IGoR. In a later analysis, hypergeometric tests were used to score TCR-TCR, TCR-HLA and TCR-CMV co-occurrence, with a repertoire-size bias correction applied to TCR pairs. A later analysis estimated false discovery rates by permuting HLA or CMV assignments 20 times. In a later analysis, co-occurring TCRs were grouped using DBSCAN, and TCRdist sequence similarity was added for clustering within HLA-allele-positive subsets. Repertoires with fewer than 30,000 or more than 120,000 public chains, plus five repertoires with anomalous nucleotide sharing, were excluded from co-occurrence clustering. TCRdb re-hosts the immuneACCESS table, in-frame sequences only. Its copies lack some clones; in the studies checked, an unresolved V gene accounts for under half of them, and the cause for the rest is not known. For V, J and clone size, that table is used; D and trimming come from the DNA. Present in this sample are some 190,000 clones, about 80% of which were seen just once. The ten top clones hold around 1% of the sample.

In total, approximately 690 healthy bone marrow donors made up the cohort. Cohort members were all nominally healthy when sampled, although unrecorded immune exposures were likely present. The donor tested CMV seronegative, placing the donor among the roughly 400 seronegative members of the cohort. A peripheral blood sample was provided by each donor, and peripheral blood mononuclear cells were used for TCR beta sequencing. Genomic DNA was extracted from the blood cell samples with the Qiagen DNeasy Blood Extraction Kit. The CDR3, from cysteine to phenylalanine, totals 15 residues. CDR3 DNA is the only sequence kept; it has 45 bases, read in frame from the first base. Per the germline V gene, SGHRS is the CDR1 and YFSETQ is the CDR2. The germline V end is reduced by 5 bases and the J end by 4 bases; junction bases left unmatched: 5. A single count supports this clone. No antigen is known for it. The input lacks base qualities; no much larger clone sits a single base away.

Sequenced: PBMCs. Recombination joined TRBV5-1 with TRBJ2-1; TRBD2 matches 11 bases in the middle. The source of this sequence is a woman aged 40-49 years in good health and CMV-seronegative. The sequenced DNA is TGCGCCAGCAGAGGGGGACTAGCGGATTACAATGAGCAGTTCTTC. This is translated as CASRGGLADYNEQFF.